These 6 T cell receptor beta chains share one sample of origin, sequenced in a study of blood T cell repertoires in COVID-19. Clones were sequenced by immunoSEQ multiplex PCR, and TCRdb holds only the in-frame ones, with some missing. The data hold fewer than 90,000 clones, with 70% to 90% observed a single time. The sequencing input was peripheral blood. The receptors come from a woman of 80 years or more with active COVID-19.

V is TRBV5-4 and J is TRBJ2-3; TRBD2 matches at 8 bases. CDR3 length: 15 residues. Unmatched junction bases numbered 11, after V lost 5 bases and J lost 6 bases. CDR1 and CDR2 (germline): SGHNT, YYREEE (reference sequence). CDR3 amino acids: CASRAKRETHDTQYF. In DNA, the CDR3 is TGTGCCAGCAGAGCGAAGCGGGAGACCCACGATACGCAGTATTTT.

This clone was seen a handful of times. CDR3 coding DNA: TGTGCCAGCACGCTAAACAGGGCCCCCGGAAACACCATATATTTT. Translated, it gives CASTLNRAPGNTIYF. The chain couples TRBV27 to TRBJ1-3; TRBD1 might be the D (6 bases). The germline gives CDR1 MNHEY, CDR2 SMNVEV (reference sequence). Trimming took 7 bases from V and 4 from J, leaving 17 bases between them. CDR3 length: 15 residues.

This chain joins TRBV4-3 and TRBJ2-1; a weak D match, TRBD2 (5 bases). In germline, CDR1 is LGHNA, CDR2 YSLEER. This CDR3 contains 16 residues. V was cut by 4 bases and J by 1 base, with 14 bases left in between. CDR3 nucleotide sequence: TGCGCCAGCAGCCTAAGGGCACTAGGGTCCTACAATGAGCAGTTCTTC. Its protein is CASSLRALGSYNEQFF.

This clone appeared once. The chain couples TRBV6-5 to TRBJ1-5; tentative D call: TRBD1 (5 bases). V was trimmed by 0 bases and J by 3 bases, leaving 9 bases between them. This CDR3 is built from 15 residues. Germline V CDR1 and CDR2: MNHEY, SVGAGI. The CDR3 loop is CASSYSQGPNQPQHF. CDR3 bases: TGTGCCAGCAGTTACTCCCAGGGTCCCAATCAGCCCCAGCATTTT.

The V gene is TRBV5-5, the J gene TRBJ2-5; TRBD1 might be the D (5 bases). This CDR3 is 14 amino acids long. Germline CDR1 SGHKS, CDR2 YYEKEE (reference sequence). V lost 4 bases and J 1 base, leaving 11 bases between the germline ends. The DNA for the CDR3 is TGTGCCAGCAGCGAGACTGGGGCCCAAGAGACCCAGTACTTC. Translating it yields CASSETGAQETQYF.

CDR3 bases: TGCGCCAGCAGCTTCCAGGGGGCGAAATTTGTGAACACTGAAGCTTTCTTT. It translates to CASSFQGAKFVNTEAFF. The gene calls are TRBV5-1 and TRBJ1-1; 8 bases align to TRBD1. J gave up 0 bases and V 2 bases, and 9 bases lay outside the gene matches. This CDR3 is 17 amino acids long. Germline V lookup: CDR1 SGHRS, CDR2 YFSETQ.